This T cell receptor beta chain was documented in a study of glioma-infiltrating T cells after dendritic cell vaccination. Turning to the study itself: Patients had newly diagnosed or recurrent glioblastoma and received dendritic cell vaccines. Study-level findings and limits: Only a small number of patients had complete blood and tumor samples. Longer survival after dendritic cell vaccination followed higher pretreatment TIL content.

The CDR3 sequence is 17 residues long. V trimming: 5 bases; J trimming: 7 bases; junction bases outside the gene matches: 13. Germline loops: CDR1 ENHRY, CDR2 SYGVKD. Primers: 60 V beta forward and 13 J beta reverse. Only in-frame clones appear in the TCRdb table, and some are missing; sequencing was by immunoSEQ multiplex PCR. This sample yields approximately 90,000 clones, of which about 81% are seen a single time; around 2.2% belongs to the top ten. Time point given: after dendritic cell vaccination, including at tumor progression/relapse. Comment on this clone: Its antigen is unidentified.

Sequences were derived from blood, sampled after dendritic cell vaccination. This receptor was obtained from a human donor with glioblastoma. The V call is TRBV10-3, the J call TRBJ2-2; 10 bases align to TRBD1. CDR3 bases: TGTGCCATCAGTAGAGGCCGGGACAGGGGTAGAAGCGGGGAGCTGTTTTTT. Protein sequence: CAISRGRDRGRSGELFF.